This T cell receptor (beta chain) was observed in a study of graft-versus-host responses after intestinal transplantation. Study at large: Transplants given to recipients were multivisceral, liver-intestinal, or isolated intestinal. All of the recipients had induction that used anti-thymocyte globulin, then tacrolimus and steroids for around three years. Study conclusions and caveats: Some GvH clones appeared in ileal mucosa or blood before recipient bone marrow.

Comments on this clone: Its antigen is undetermined.

Only in-frame clones appear in the TCRdb table, and some are missing; sequencing was by immunoSEQ multiplex PCR. Of about 38,000 clones in the sample, around 86% were seen once. The germline CDR1 and CDR2 sequences are SGHAT and FQNNGV. The CDR3 is made up of 15 amino acids. The ends were cut back, 0 bases at V and 1 base at J, with 7 bases in the middle. This receptor was taken from a human patient who received an intestinal transplant, so some T cells may come from the graft donor. The rearrangement joins TRBV11-2 to TRBJ2-1; tentatively, D is TRBD1 (5 bases). The sequencing here drew on PBMCs, taken 1070 days after transplant. The CDR3 DNA is TGTGCCAGCAGCTTAGAGCCAGGGTCCTACAATGAGCAGTTCTTC. Its protein product is CASSLEPGSYNEQFF. The full variable domain, completed using reference TRBV11-2 and TRBJ2-1, is EAGVAQSPRYKIIEKRQSVAFWCNPISGHATLYWYQQILGQGPKLLIQFQNNGVVDDSQLPKDRFSAERLKGVDSTLKIQPAKLEDSAVYLCASSLEPGSYNEQFFGPGTRLTVL.